This T cell receptor beta chain was sequenced during a study of response to subunit inactivated influenza vaccine. MiXCR, applied by TCRdb to the RT-PCR reads, yields one record per CDR3 protein. The data show over 150,000 distinct CDR3 sequences, over 13% seen once. Germline CDR1 MDHEN, CDR2 SYDVKM. There are 14 residues in the CDR3. Deletions cut 3 bases from V and 1 base from J, with 7 bases between. V gene TRBV28 combines with J gene TRBJ1-5, with TRBD1 as a possible D gene (5 bases). The source was CD8+ T cells sorted from PBMCs, collected about 5 days after vaccination. This clonotype was obtained from a man aged 45-65 years who received an inactivated influenza vaccine. This CDR3 reads CASSFAGSNQPQHF. The CDR3 coding sequence is TGTGCCAGCAGTTTTGCAGGGAGCAATCAGCCCCAGCATTTT.